This T cell receptor (beta chain) appears in the sequencing data of a study of identical twins. Broader study findings: A lower insertion count was a feature of abundant cord blood beta clonotypes, with no such feature in memory repertoires. Analyses of zero insertions could be partly confounded by invariant MAIT and iNKT cells.

Only healthy Caucasians were included as donors. On this clonotype itself: The antigen is undetermined.

CDR3 size: 17 residues. V shed 1 base and J shed 6 bases, with 20 bases lying between them. CDR1 SGHTA and CDR2 FQGNSA come from the germline V gene. Through template switching, a universal primer site was introduced, and the cDNA contained unique molecular identifiers. From the 5' RACE reads, TCRdb called clonotypes with MiXCR, one entry per CDR3 protein. The top ten hold 0.85% to 1% of the sample, which has 700,000 or so distinct CDR3 sequences, more than 6.5% seen once. These data were likewise used in another study, on yellow fever vaccine responses in identical twins.

This receptor was taken from a woman between 18 and 29 years old in good health. Source material: PBMCs. The chain employs TRBV7-2 and TRBJ2-3, with a possible D match to TRBD2 (6 bases). CDR3 bases: TGTGCCAGCAGCTTAGTCACCTCCCCGCTAGCGACGGATACGCAGTATTTT. Its translation: CASSLVTSPLATDTQYF. The full variable domain, in which reference TRBV7-2 and TRBJ2-3 provide the parts outside the CDR3, is GAGVSQSPSNKVTEKGKDVELRCDPISGHTALYWYRQSLGQGLEFLIYFQGNSAPDKSGLPSDRFSAERTGGSVSTLTIQRTQQEDSAVYLCASSLVTSPLATDTQYFGPGTRLTVL.